What follows are 5 T cell receptor beta chains derived from one specimen sequenced in a study of blood T cell repertoires in COVID-19. The data were produced by immunoSEQ multiplex PCR, yet TCRdb's version contains in-frame clones alone and is incomplete. This sample has about 88,000 clones, with around 93% found just once. The sequenced sample was peripheral blood. These receptors came from a human donor with active COVID-19. The donor label of this sample is uncertain.

This clone appeared once. This rearrangement joins TRBV6-2 or TRBV6-3 to TRBJ1-1, with 7 bases identical to TRBD1. V was clipped by 4 bases and J by 1 base; unmatched bases: 3. The CDR3 runs to 14 residues. Germline V gene sequence: CDR1 MNHEY, CDR2 SVGEGT. Written as DNA, the CDR3 is TGTGCCAGCAGTTGGGACAGATCGAACACTGAAGCTTTCTTT. Translation gives CASSWDRSNTEAFF.

The chain links TRBV9 to TRBJ1-4, with 7 bases fitting TRBD1. Looked up from germline, CDR1 is SGDLS and CDR2 is YYNGEE. The J segment lost 7 bases and the V segment lost 4 bases, leaving 10 bases of the junction unmatched. The CDR3 covers 15 residues. In DNA form, the CDR3 reads TGTGCCAGCAGCTCTAGTGGAGGGGGCGGTGAAAAACTGTTTTTT. Its protein is CASSSSGGGGEKLFF.

This clone occurred once. The genes are TRBV5-1 and TRBJ1-1, with TRBD1 matching 8 bases. Germline V gene sequence: CDR1 SGHRS, CDR2 YFSETQ. The V gene end was trimmed by 0 bases and the J gene end by 6 bases; junction bases not matched to a gene: 7. CDR3 length: 15 amino acids. The CDR3 DNA reads TGCGCCAGCAGCTTGGCACACAGGGGGTCCCCTGAAGCTTTCTTT. Translated, it gives CASSLAHRGSPEAFF.

The V call is TRBV7-9, the J call TRBJ1-2, with D perhaps TRBD1 (5 bases). The germline gives CDR1 SEHNR, CDR2 FQNEAQ (reference sequence). This CDR3 spans 18 amino acids. Trimming took off 1 base at V and 2 bases at J, with 20 bases between the two ends. The CDR3 is CASSLEVGRAPPNYGYTF. The CDR3 DNA reads as TGTGCCAGCAGCTTAGAAGTCGGCAGGGCGCCTCCCAACTATGGCTACACCTTC.

The rearrangement uses TRBV27 and TRBJ1-5; 7 bases fit TRBD1. The CDR3 is 14 residues long. Per the germline V gene, CDR1 is MNHEY and CDR2 is SMNVEV (reference sequence). J gave up 3 bases and V 6 bases, and 5 bases lay outside the gene matches. The CDR3 coding sequence is TGTGCCAGCAGCCTAGGGGGCAACAATCAGCCCCAGCATTTT. Translation gives CASSLGGNNQPQHF.